This TCR beta chain was documented in a study of blood T cells in healthy people across ages. Notes on the study in general: Reliance upon unsorted PBMCs precluded definitive naive versus antigen-experienced comparison.

Per-sample PBMC isolation yielded at least 6 million cells. A J-beta primer mix and a sample-barcoded 5' primer were used in a second PCR of about 6 to 12 cycles. Each CDR3 protein gets one entry after TCRdb re-called the 5' RACE reads with MiXCR. This sample carries 700,000 to 800,000 distinct CDR3 sequences, roughly two fifths of them seen once, and the ten largest clones take roughly 19%. The germline CDR1 and CDR2 sequences are SGHDN and FVKESK. The CDR3 is 14 residues long. Trimming left V 2 bases short and J 7 bases short, with 15 bases between. To note about this clonotype: Its specificity is unknown.

V gene TRBV14 combines with J gene TRBJ2-7; D is unresolved. Sequencing was carried out using blood. The sequence was collected from a woman aged 55 to 70 in good health. Here the CDR3 reads CASSQIDKYNEQYF. CDR3 sequence (DNA): TGTGCCAGCAGCCAAATAGACAAGTACAATGAGCAGTACTTC.